The clone carrying this T cell receptor beta chain has a single count. Its antigen is unidentified. The germline V gene has CDR1 MNHEY and CDR2 SVGAGI. CDR3 length equals 15 residues. V lost 2 bases and J lost 5; bases outside the gene matches: 8. Depth targeted 1 in 200,000 to 1 in 1 million T cells, averaging 10x coverage per clonotype. Sequenced by immunoSEQ multiplex PCR; TCRdb stores in-frame clones only, minus some. The table has 200,000 or so clones, 70% seen once. The data were obtained in a study of cytotoxic CD8 clonotypes in ibrutinib-treated CLL. Study results and caveats: Upon ibrutinib response clonality rose, and upon progression it fell back toward baseline. Starting clonality was above that of age-matched healthy donors and tracked circulating CD8+ T-cell counts.

The rearrangement links TRBV6-5 to TRBJ2-7; TRBD1 agrees at 8 bases. The sample was PBMCs, taken after 12 months of ibrutinib treatment. The sequence derives from a human donor with chronic lymphocytic leukemia. The CDR3 protein is CASSYLGQGRHEQYF. In DNA, the CDR3 is TGTGCCAGCAGTTACCTAGGACAGGGACGCCACGAGCAGTACTTC.